This T cell receptor (beta chain) was documented in a study of beta chain features in type 1 diabetes (dated by TCRdb to 2016 to 2018). The study in broad terms: No differences in mean age, gender distribution, total cell number or subset yield were found between patients and healthy donors. Regulatory and stem cell-like memory subsets were isolated from only 8 patients and about 8 healthy donors, whereas naive and central memory subsets came from all 28 donors. The study compared TCRB repertoires of sorted circulating CD4+ T cell subsets between recently diagnosed type 1 diabetes patients and matched healthy donors. A total of roughly 98,000,000 sorted cells were examined across all samples, and RNA yield correlated strongly with the number of cells per subset.

This clone turned up a few times. No cognate antigen has been identified for it. No clone much larger than this one lies a single base away; base qualities are absent. For CDR1 and CDR2, the germline V gene lists ENHRY and SYGVKD. The CDR3 has 16 amino acids, counting the end cysteine and phenylalanine. The DNA shown is the 48-base CDR3, in frame from base 1. Relative to germline, V is 7 bases shorter and J is 0 bases shorter, with 17 bases between their ends. The entire isolated RNA was reverse transcribed using the High Capacity cDNA Reverse Transcription Kit, and thus expressed TCRB transcripts were sequenced. Naive, central memory and regulatory T cell samples underwent deep immunoSEQ sequencing, averaging approximately 3.3 million total reads per sample. Sorted cells were lysed in RLT buffer, and RNA was extracted using DNase-treated RNeasy Micro or Mini kits according to cell number. To prevent cross-contamination, each cell subset was processed individually, whereas patient and healthy donor samples were processed jointly. The immunoSEQ multiplex PCR was used to amplify TCRB sequences from cDNA, yielding 87-bp fragments that span the CDR3 region. Amplicons were sequenced on the Illumina HiSeq platform. In the original analysis: Synthetic template baselines were used to correct PCR bias computationally, reads within Hamming distance 2 were collapsed, and singletons that could not be merged were discarded. Reads were aligned against IMGT so that V, D and J genes, CDR3 length and insertions or deletions at six rearrangement sites could be assigned. Within each subset, clonotype counts were normalized to the number of sorted cells before true diversity and Gini coefficients were calculated with the tcR R package. The overlap coefficient, calculated on TCRB nucleotide sequences, was used to measure repertoire sharing. Out-of-frame TCRB sequences from naive cells were analyzed as a proxy for the pre-selection repertoire. Entries here come from immuneACCESS through TCRdb and include only in-frame sequences with V and J called. Some clones fail to appear in such tables; in the studies checked, an unresolved V gene covers under half of the shortfall, and the cause of the remainder is unknown. V, J and clone size were drawn from that table, and D and trimming were deduced from the DNA. The sample records hundreds of thousands of clones, roughly 17% of which are singletons. The ten most abundant clones make up around 0.02% of the sample.

Each donor gave one peripheral blood draw, averaging about 100 mL, which was collected into heparinised tubes. A BD FACSAria II was used to sort naive, central memory, regulatory and stem cell-like memory CD4+ T cells with a panel that included CD45RO, CCR7, CD25, CD127, CD95 and CD27. A purity above 98% was achieved for all sorted populations. PBMCs were isolated right away by Lymphoprep density gradient centrifugation and were stained directly, without culture. So that batch effects would be minimized, each experiment stained and sorted samples in pairs, pairing one healthy donor with one patient. General findings and caveats noted by the study authors: Fewer insertions and more nucleotide deletions at VDJ recombination sites were observed in patients with type 1 diabetes, implying thymic rearrangement abnormalities. HLA sub-analyses involved small numbers of individuals, so any influence of HLA type on TCRB rearrangement remained unresolved. Because cDNA was sequenced instead of genomic DNA, highly expressing activated cells could be over-represented, though the groups showed no difference in activation or CD3 levels. A moderate but significant shortening of TCRB CDR3 length was observed in type 1 diabetes patients in all four CD4+ subsets. PCR may preferentially amplify shorter templates, but because patient and control samples were amplified and corrected together, any resulting skew would affect both groups equally. Naive, central memory and regulatory TCRB repertoires appeared to be more similar among patients than among healthy donors.

The sequence came from a woman aged 18-29 years in good health. The chain is assembled from TRBV10-3 and TRBJ2-3; possibly the D gene is TRBD1, per 6 matching bases. Sequencing input: naive CD4+ T cells from blood. The cell subset or site tag for this specimen amounts to: true naive CD4+ T cells. Here the CDR3 is given as CAINPGQYLSTDTQYF. The nucleotide sequence is given as TGTGCCATCAACCCCGGACAGTACCTTAGCACAGATACGCAGTATTTT.